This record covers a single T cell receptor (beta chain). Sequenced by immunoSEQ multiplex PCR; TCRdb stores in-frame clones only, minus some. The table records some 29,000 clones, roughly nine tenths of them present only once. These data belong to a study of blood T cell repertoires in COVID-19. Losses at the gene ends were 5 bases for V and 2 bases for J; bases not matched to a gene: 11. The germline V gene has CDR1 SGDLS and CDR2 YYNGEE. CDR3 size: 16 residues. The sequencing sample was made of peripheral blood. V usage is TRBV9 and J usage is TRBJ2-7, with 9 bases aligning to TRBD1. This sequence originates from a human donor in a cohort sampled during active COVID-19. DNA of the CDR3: TGTGCCAGCAGGGGGGGAGAGGGACAGGGACCCTACGAGCAGTACTTC. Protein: CASRGGEGQGPYEQYF.